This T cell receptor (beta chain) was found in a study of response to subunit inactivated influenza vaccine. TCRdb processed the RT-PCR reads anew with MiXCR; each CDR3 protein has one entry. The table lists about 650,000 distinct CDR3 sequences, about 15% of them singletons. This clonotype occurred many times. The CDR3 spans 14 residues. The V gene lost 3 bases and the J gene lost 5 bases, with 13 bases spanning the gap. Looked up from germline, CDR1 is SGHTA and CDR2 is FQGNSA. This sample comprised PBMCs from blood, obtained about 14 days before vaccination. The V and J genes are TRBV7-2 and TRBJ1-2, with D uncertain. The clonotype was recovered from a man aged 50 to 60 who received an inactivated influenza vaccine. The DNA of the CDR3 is TGTGCCAGCAGCTTCCAAGTTTCCCTATATGGCTACACCTTC. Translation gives CASSFQVSLYGYTF.